Given below is one T cell receptor (beta chain) in context. Its antigen remains unknown. Expansion with viral peptide pools was applied to antigen-specific CD4+ T cells by the ViraFEST assay prior to sequencing. Culture lasted around eleven days before CD4+ T cell isolation. Each participant was given two doses of one vaccine (BNT162b2 or mRNA-1273). Vaccinated recipients, who were negative for nucleocapsid antibodies, had no history of SARS-CoV-2 infection. Every well housed two million PBMC, which grew in culture alongside 8.5 to 10 IU/ml IL-2 and around 9.4 ug/ml peptides. Clones were sequenced by immunoSEQ multiplex PCR, and TCRdb holds only the in-frame ones, with some missing. The table has roughly 70,000 clones, 76% seen once. This specimen belongs to a study of vaccination effects on CD4 cells after COVID-19. Study in general: After the second dose, samples were taken at median day 72.

Points from the study as a whole: Clones that were induced by infection or by vaccine showed marked contraction late after vaccination.

The specimen comprised CD4+ T cells from PBMCs cultured with HCoV-OC43 spike peptides, sampled after COVID-19 vaccination. The subset was: HCoV-OC43 spike overlapping peptide pool stimulation. The sequence was obtained from a human donor who received a COVID-19 vaccine.

CDR3 region: CASSERSGRGTEAFF. The CDR3 region has the DNA TGTGCCAGCAGTGAGAGGTCAGGGAGGGGGACTGAAGCTTTCTTT. The chain carries TRBV6-1 and TRBJ1-1; weak D call: TRBD1 (6 bases). CDR3 size: 15 residues. V shed 3 bases and J shed 5 bases, with 16 bases lying between them. Germline V CDR1 and CDR2: MNHNS, SASEGT.